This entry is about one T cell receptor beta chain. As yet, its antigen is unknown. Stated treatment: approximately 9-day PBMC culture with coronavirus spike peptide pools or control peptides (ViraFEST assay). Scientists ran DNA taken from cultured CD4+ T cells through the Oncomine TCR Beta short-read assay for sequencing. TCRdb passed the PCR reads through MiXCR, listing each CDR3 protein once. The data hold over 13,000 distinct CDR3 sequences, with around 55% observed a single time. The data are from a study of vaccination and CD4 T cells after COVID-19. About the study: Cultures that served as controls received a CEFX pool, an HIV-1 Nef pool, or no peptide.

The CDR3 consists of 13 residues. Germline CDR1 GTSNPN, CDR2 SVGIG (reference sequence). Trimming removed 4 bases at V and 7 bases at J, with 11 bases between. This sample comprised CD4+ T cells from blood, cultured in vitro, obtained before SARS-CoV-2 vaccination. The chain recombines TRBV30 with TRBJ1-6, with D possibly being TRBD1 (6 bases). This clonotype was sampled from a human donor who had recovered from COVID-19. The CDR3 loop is CAWTQGPNSPLHF. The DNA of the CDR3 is TGTGCCTGGACACAGGGCCCGAATTCACCCCTCCACTTT.